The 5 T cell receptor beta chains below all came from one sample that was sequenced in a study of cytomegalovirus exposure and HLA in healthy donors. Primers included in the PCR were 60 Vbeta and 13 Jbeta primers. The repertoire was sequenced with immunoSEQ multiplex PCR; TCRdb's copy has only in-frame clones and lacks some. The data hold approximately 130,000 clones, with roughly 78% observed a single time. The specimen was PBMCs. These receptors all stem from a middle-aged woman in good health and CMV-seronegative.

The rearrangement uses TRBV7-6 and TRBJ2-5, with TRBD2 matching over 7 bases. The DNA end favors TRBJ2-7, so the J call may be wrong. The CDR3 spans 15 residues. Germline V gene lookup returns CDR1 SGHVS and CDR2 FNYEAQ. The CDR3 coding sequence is TGTGCCAGCAGCTTAGCGGGAGGGTCCTCCTACGAGCAGTACTTC. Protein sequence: CASSLAGGSSYEQYF.

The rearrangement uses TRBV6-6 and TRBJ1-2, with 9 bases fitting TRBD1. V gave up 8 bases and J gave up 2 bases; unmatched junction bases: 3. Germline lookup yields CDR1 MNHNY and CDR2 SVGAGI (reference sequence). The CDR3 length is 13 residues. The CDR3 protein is CASRTGENYGYTF. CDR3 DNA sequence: TGTGCCAGCCGGACAGGGGAAAACTATGGCTACACCTTC.

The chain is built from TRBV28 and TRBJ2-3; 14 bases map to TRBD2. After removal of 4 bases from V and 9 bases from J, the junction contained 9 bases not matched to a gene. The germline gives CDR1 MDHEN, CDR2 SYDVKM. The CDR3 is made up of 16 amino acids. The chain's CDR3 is CASSSSGTSGRWTQYF. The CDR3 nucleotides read TGTGCCAGCAGTTCCTCCGGGACTAGCGGGAGATGGACGCAGTATTTT.

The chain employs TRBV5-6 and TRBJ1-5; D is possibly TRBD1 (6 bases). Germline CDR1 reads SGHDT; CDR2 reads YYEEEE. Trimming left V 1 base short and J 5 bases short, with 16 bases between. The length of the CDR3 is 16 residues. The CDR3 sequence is CASSLCRGVKDQPQHF. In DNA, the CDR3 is TGTGCCAGCAGCTTGTGCAGGGGAGTAAAGGATCAGCCCCAGCATTTT.

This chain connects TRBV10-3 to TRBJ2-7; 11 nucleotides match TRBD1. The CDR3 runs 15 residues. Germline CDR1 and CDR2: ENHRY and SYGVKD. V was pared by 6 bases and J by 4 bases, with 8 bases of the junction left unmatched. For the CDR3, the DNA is TGTGCCATCAGAGACCCCCGGGACAGGGGGTACGAGCAGTACTTC. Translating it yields CAIRDPRDRGYEQYF.